The rows below give T cell receptor beta chains drawn from one sample of a study of beta chain features in type 1 diabetes. Clones were read by immunoSEQ multiplex PCR, and TCRdb kept only the in-frame ones, dropping some. The data contain nearly 700,000 clones, about an eighth of them singletons. The sequencing sample was made of naive CD4+ T cells from blood. The receptor source for this set is a man aged 18 to 30 with type 1 diabetes. Both conserved end residues are part of each CDR3. D genes are given only for firm matches. Not all rows give a size; the values are once, few, many and, for expanded clones, a class.

-	TRBV14	-	TRBJ2-7	CASSHRLHYEQYF	TGTGCCAGCAGCCACCGGCTTCACTACGAGCAGTACTTC
-	TRBV11-2	-	TRBJ1-4	CASSLVGANEKLFF	TGTGCCAGCAGCTTAGTAGGGGCTAATGAAAAACTGTTTTTT
few	TRBV14	-	TRBJ1-5	CASSQQHNQPQHF	TGTGCCAGCAGCCAACAGCACAATCAGCCCCAGCATTTT
-	TRBV4-2	TRBD2	TRBJ2-7	CASSLYSGGSSYEQYF	TGTGCCAGCAGCCTGTATAGCGGGGGCAGCTCCTACGAGCAGTACTTC
few	TRBV5-6	-	TRBJ2-7	CASSLTYEQYF	TGTGCCAGCAGCCTGACCTACGAGCAGTACTTC
-	TRBV11-2	-	TRBJ2-3	CASSPRTDTDTQYF	TGTGCCAGCAGCCCAAGGACAGACACAGATACGCAGTATTTT
-	TRBV2	TRBD1	TRBJ1-2	CASAQGGDYGYTF	TGTGCCAGCGCACAGGGGGGTGACTATGGCTACACCTTC
-	TRBV9	-	TRBJ1-2	CASSLGQIQGYTF	TGTGCCAGCAGCCTTGGACAAATCCAGGGCTACACCTTC
few	TRBV15	-	TRBJ2-3	CATRPGGTDTQYF	TGTGCCACCCGCCCGGGGGGCACAGATACGCAGTATTTT
few	TRBV7-9	-	TRBJ2-6	CASSLGQVISGANVLTF	TGTGCCAGCAGCTTGGGGCAGGTCATCTCTGGGGCCAACGTCCTGACTTTC
few	TRBV30	TRBD2	TRBJ2-1	CAWTAGAYNEQFF	TGTGCCTGGACGGCGGGGGCCTACAATGAGCAGTTCTTC
few	TRBV5-1	-	TRBJ2-7	CASSLEGTYEQYF	TGCGCCAGCAGCTTGGAAGGGACCTACGAGCAGTACTTC
-	TRBV27	TRBD1	TRBJ1-1	CASSPRTGGVEAFF	TGTGCCAGCAGTCCCCGGACAGGGGGCGTGGAAGCTTTCTTT
few	TRBV19	-	TRBJ2-2	CASSQQAGTRELFF	TGTGCCAGTAGTCAGCAGGCAGGGACACGGGAGCTGTTTTTT
few	TRBV4-1	TRBD1	TRBJ1-2	CASSPEGGTGYGYTF	TGCGCCAGCAGCCCTGAGGGGGGGACAGGGTATGGCTACACCTTC
-	TRBV29-1	-	TRBJ1-4	CSVEFQGNEKLFF	TGCAGCGTTGAATTTCAGGGGAATGAAAAACTGTTTTTT
few	TRBV4-2	-	TRBJ2-2	CASSQEWRSNTGELFF	TGTGCCAGCAGCCAAGAATGGCGGTCGAACACCGGGGAGCTGTTTTTT
-	TRBV27	-	TRBJ1-5	CASSQGWNQPQHF	TGTGCCAGCAGCCAGGGGTGGAATCAGCCCCAGCATTTT
-	TRBV9	-	TRBJ2-7	CASSVGSAYEQYF	TGTGCCAGCAGCGTAGGTTCAGCTTACGAGCAGTACTTC
few	TRBV29-1	-	TRBJ2-2	CSVVPDFTVNTGELFF	TGCAGCGTTGTCCCCGATTTTACAGTCAACACCGGGGAGCTGTTTTTT
few	TRBV6-5	TRBD1	TRBJ2-7	CASSYDRATYEQYF	TGTGCCAGCAGTTACGACAGGGCCACCTACGAGCAGTACTTC
few	TRBV5-1	-	TRBJ1-1	CASSLVGTEAFF	TGCGCCAGCAGCTTGGTAGGCACTGAAGCTTTCTTT
few	TRBV29-1	-	TRBJ2-5	CSVAPPGRGPQETQYF	TGCAGCGTTGCCCCCCCCGGGCGCGGACCTCAAGAGACCCAGTACTTC
-	TRBV2	TRBD1	TRBJ2-7	CASKGTGEYYEQYF	TGTGCCAGCAAAGGGACAGGGGAATACTACGAGCAGTACTTC
few	TRBV5-1	TRBD1	TRBJ1-4	CASSFLQGNEKLFF	TGCGCCAGCAGCTTCTTACAGGGGAATGAAAAACTGTTTTTT
few	TRBV19	-	TRBJ2-2	CASRRGRNTGELFF	TGTGCCAGTCGCCGTGGCCGGAACACCGGGGAGCTGTTTTTT
-	TRBV10-1	-	TRBJ1-2	CATSDSDRGYTF	TGCGCCACCTCGGACAGCGACCGAGGCTACACCTTC
-	TRBV30	TRBD1	TRBJ2-7	CAWSSSDRSSYEQYF	TGTGCCTGGAGTTCCTCGGACAGGAGCTCCTACGAGCAGTACTTC
-	TRBV6-5	-	TRBJ2-5	CASSAGHSETQYF	TGTGCCAGCAGCGCGGGACACTCGGAGACCCAGTACTTC
-	TRBV11-1	-	TRBJ1-6	CASSSGTRSSPLHF	TGTGCCAGCAGCTCCGGGACCCGAAGTTCACCCCTCCACTTT
few	TRBV30	-	TRBJ1-1	CAWSGGTANTEAFF	TGTGCCTGGAGTGGAGGGACGGCGAACACTGAAGCTTTCTTT
few	TRBV15	-	TRBJ2-1	CATSRDPTGSVRGEQFF	TGTGCCACCAGCAGAGATCCCACAGGGTCGGTTCGAGGTGAGCAGTTCTTC
few	TRBV2	TRBD1	TRBJ1-1	CASSLDRGWNTEAFF	TGTGCCAGCAGCCTGGACAGGGGCTGGAACACTGAAGCTTTCTTT
few	TRBV7-8	TRBD1	TRBJ1-2	CASSLRMTGIANYGYTF	TGTGCCAGCAGCTTAAGGATGACAGGGATCGCAAACTATGGCTACACCTTC
few	TRBV11-2	-	TRBJ2-4	CASSFGQAGKNIQYF	TGTGCCAGCAGCTTCGGGCAGGCTGGCAAAAACATTCAGTACTTC
-	TRBV25-1	-	TRBJ1-4	CASSERGKQLFF	TGTGCCAGCAGTGAACGGGGGAAGCAGCTGTTTTTT
-	TRBV19	-	TRBJ2-7	CASSSLRDDGREQYF	TGTGCCAGTAGTAGCCTCCGGGACGACGGCCGCGAGCAGTACTTC
few	TRBV27	-	TRBJ2-3	CASKRWGAGVSTDTQYF	TGTGCCAGCAAGAGATGGGGGGCCGGAGTTAGCACAGATACGCAGTATTTT
-	TRBV5-6	TRBD2	TRBJ2-3	CASSLGRRLAYRMTDTQYF	TGTGCCAGCAGCTTAGGGCGTCGACTAGCCTATCGTATGACAGATACGCAGTATTTT
-	TRBV9	-	TRBJ2-7	CASSVAAETLYEQYF	TGTGCCAGCAGCGTAGCGGCCGAGACCCTATACGAGCAGTACTTC
few	TRBV4-1	-	TRBJ2-3	CASSQGEDIRTDTQYF	TGCGCCAGCAGCCAAGGTGAGGACATCCGCACAGATACGCAGTATTTT
-	TRBV30	TRBD2	TRBJ2-5	CAWARGGRGGETQYF	TGTGCCTGGGCCCGGGGGGGCCGTGGTGGTGAGACCCAGTACTTC
-	TRBV4-1	-	TRBJ1-2	CASSQDPLLGSYTF	TGCGCCAGCAGCCAAGATCCCCTCCTAGGGAGCTACACCTTC
few	TRBV30	-	TRBJ2-6	CAWSARTGRSGANVLTF	TGTGCCTGGAGCGCACGGACCGGCCGCTCTGGGGCCAACGTCCTGACTTTC
few	TRBV19	-	TRBJ1-5	CASSPRNQPQHF	TGTGCCAGTAGTCCGCGGAATCAGCCCCAGCATTTT
-	TRBV9	TRBD2	TRBJ2-7	CASSEGLLEYEQYF	TGTGCCAGCAGCGAGGGACTACTTGAGTACGAGCAGTACTTC
-	TRBV6-6	-	TRBJ1-1	CASTGAPNTEAFF	TGTGCCAGCACGGGGGCCCCGAACACTGAAGCTTTCTTT
-	TRBV19	-	TRBJ1-5	CAVTSGTNGNAPQHF	TGTGCCGTGACCTCCGGGACGAACGGTAATGCGCCCCAGCATTTT
-	TRBV12-5	-	TRBJ2-1	CASGLVLPGPTNEQFF	TGTGCTAGTGGTTTGGTACTCCCCGGTCCCACCAATGAGCAGTTCTTC
-	TRBV7-8	TRBD1	TRBJ2-7	CASSPQGVSYEQYF	TGTGCCAGCAGCCCACAGGGGGTCTCCTACGAGCAGTACTTC